This T cell receptor (beta chain) was recovered during a study of CD8+ T cells in alopecia areata. About the study: Those treated were given oral tofacitinib at 5 to 10 mg twice daily. Tofacitinib lasted 6 to 18 months, then 6 months off drug. General study findings and limits: Scalp samples also yield sequences from resident alphabeta T cells of normal skin.

There are 15 residues in the CDR3. Germline-derived CDR1 and CDR2 are SGHDT and YYEEEE. V lost 6 bases and J lost 6, with 22 bases in between. As concerns this clone: Its specificity is unknown.

It was cDNA, reverse transcribed from extracted RNA, that served as the sequencing template. Sequencing was performed with immunoSEQ multiplex PCR; in TCRdb, only in-frame clones are kept and a portion is missing. The sample shows roughly 120,000 clones, under 40% of them seen only once. Input material: CD4+ T cells sorted from blood. The genes are TRBV5-6 and TRBJ2-7; TRBD1 or TRBD2 may be the D gene (5 bases each). This receptor was obtained from a human donor with alopecia areata. This CDR3 is CASIESGTALSEQYF. CDR3 DNA: TGTGCCAGCATCGAATCCGGGACCGCACTTTCCGAGCAGTACTTC.